Following are 19 T cell receptor beta chains from one sample sequenced in a study of shared clonotypes between healthy human individuals. Some clones are missing from TCRdb's copy, which holds only in-frame ones; the method was immunoSEQ multiplex PCR. Among around 750,000 clones listed, less than 85% were seen once. Sequences were obtained from memory CD4+ T cells sorted from blood. As to subset: CD45RA-negative fraction. Receptors originate from a woman aged 25 to 39 in good health.

The CDR3 DNA follows: TGTGCCAGCTCACCGGGACTAGAAGAGACCCAGTACTTC. Protein product: CASSPGLEETQYF. The rearrangement links TRBV18 to TRBJ2-5; 8 bases line up with TRBD2. The CDR3 length is 13 residues. The germline V gene encodes CDR1 KGHSH and CDR2 LQKENI. The junction had 0 bases not matched to a gene; V was cut back by 3 bases and J by 3 bases.

The chain employs TRBV19 and TRBJ2-1, with D maybe TRBD2 (6 bases). Germline assignment: CDR1 LNHDA and CDR2 SQIVND (reference sequence). The CDR3 has 13 residues. Trimming removed 6 bases at V and 13 bases at J, with 19 bases between. CDR3: CASSLPSGDPQFF. As DNA, the CDR3 is TGTGCCAGTAGCCTTCCCTCGGGAGACCCCCAGTTCTTC. Full variable domain (missing parts from reference TRBV19 and TRBJ2-1): DGGITQSPKYLFRKEGQNVTLSCEQNLNHDAMYWYRQDPGQGLRLIYYSQIVNDFQKGDIAEGYSVSREKKESFPLTVTSAQKNPTAFYLCASSLPSGDPQFFGPGTRLTVL.

The chain uses TRBV6-5 and TRBJ2-4; no definite D call. Looked up from germline, CDR1 is MNHEY and CDR2 is SVGAGI. CDR3 length equals 15 residues. Trimming took off 6 bases at V and 0 bases at J, with 12 bases between the two ends. The CDR3 loop is CASRRSLLAKNIQYF. The CDR3 DNA sequence: TGTGCCAGCAGGCGCAGTCTTCTAGCCAAAAACATTCAGTACTTC.

Note on this clone: Other DNA sequences of this sample code for an identical CDR3. The chain employs TRBV9 and TRBJ2-5; possibly TRBD1 for D (6 bases). Germline assignment: CDR1 SGDLS and CDR2 YYNGEE. V lost 0 bases and J lost 3, with 9 bases in between. This CDR3 is built from 14 residues. The CDR3 DNA reads TGTGCCAGCAGCGTAGGACAGGATAAAGAGACCCAGTACTTC. Protein sequence: CASSVGQDKETQYF.

There are many counts of this clone. V usage is TRBV6-1 and J usage is TRBJ1-4; TRBD1 might be the D (5 bases). Between the trimmed V and J ends, which lost 3 bases and 0 bases, there was a span of 23 bases. Germline V gene lookup returns CDR1 MNHNS and CDR2 SASEGT. The CDR3 length is 20 residues. CDR3 sequence reads: CASSERGSAIIRATNEKLFF. In DNA form, the CDR3 reads TGTGCCAGCAGTGAGAGGGGCAGCGCCATAATTAGGGCAACTAATGAAAAACTGTTTTTT.

Remarks on this clone: The same CDR3 can be traced to other DNA sequences in this sample. The rearrangement joins TRBV4-1 to TRBJ1-1, with TRBD1 identical over 8 bases. Germline CDR1 and CDR2: MGHRA and YSYEKL. V shed 0 bases, J shed 2 bases, and the junction held 14 bases outside the gene matches. The length of the CDR3 is 19 residues. The CDR3, as DNA: TGCGCCAGCAGCCAAGAGCTTTTTCGCCAGGGGGCTTATAACACTGAAGCTTTCTTT. Protein: CASSQELFRQGAYNTEAFF.

The chain links TRBV5-1 to TRBJ2-3, with 9 bases that match TRBD1. J was trimmed by 5 bases and V by 4 bases; bases with no gene match: 14. Germline V gives CDR1 SGHRS, CDR2 YFSETQ. CDR3 size: 17 residues. CDR3 loop: CASSPGPGQGYGDTQYF. CDR3 DNA: TGCGCCAGCAGCCCCGGGCCGGGACAGGGCTATGGAGATACGCAGTATTTT.

V usage is TRBV18 and J usage is TRBJ2-1; 9 bases are shared with TRBD1. Trimming at V came to 2 bases and at J to 8 bases, leaving 1 base not matched to a gene. Germline CDR1 and CDR2: KGHSH and LQKENI. CDR3 length equals 13 residues. Here the CDR3 DNA reads TGTGCCAGCTCACCAGGGACAGGGTATGAGCAGTTCTTC. This codes for CASSPGTGYEQFF. The entire variable domain, with the rest obtained from reference TRBV18 and TRBJ2-1, is as follows: NAGVMQNPRHLVRRRGQEARLRCSPMKGHSHVYWYRQLPEEGLKFMVYLQKENIIDESGMPKERFSAEFPKEGPSILRIQQVVRGDSAAYFCASSPGTGYEQFFGPGTRLTVL.

The gene calls are TRBV28 and TRBJ1-3; 9 nucleotides line up with TRBD1. CDR3 length: 15 residues. Germline values: CDR1 MDHEN, CDR2 SYDVKM. The trim removed 7 bases at V and 5 bases at J, leaving 9 bases unmatched. The CDR3 sequence is CASNWGQGGRNTIYF. In nucleotides, the CDR3 is TGTGCCAGCAATTGGGGACAGGGTGGAAGAAACACCATATATTTT.

CDR3 bases: TGTGCCACCAGCAGAGTCGGGGGGGCCAGCCACTACGAGCAGTACTTC. Its translation: CATSRVGGASHYEQYF. V usage is TRBV15 and J usage is TRBJ2-7, with 8 bases that match TRBD2. The V gene's germline CDR1 is LNHNV and CDR2 YYDKDF (reference sequence). The CDR3 sequence is 16 residues long. The junction had 8 bases not matched to a gene; V was cut back by 1 base and J by 3 bases.

The rearrangement links TRBV5-6 to TRBJ1-1, with 7 positions matching TRBD1. The CDR3 contains 14 residues. After removal of 0 bases from V and 5 bases from J, the junction contained 4 bases not matched to a gene. Germline V CDR1 and CDR2: SGHDT, YYEEEE. As DNA, the CDR3 is TGTGCCAGCAGCTTGGCCCTCAGGGGGACTGAAGCTTTCTTT. Translating gives CASSLALRGTEAFF.

The chain joins TRBV28 to TRBJ1-2, with 8 bases identical to TRBD1. V lost 3 bases, J lost 8 bases, and 5 bases stayed unmatched. The CDR3 length is 13 residues. Germline CDR1 MDHEN, CDR2 SYDVKM. CDR3 amino acids: CASSFRRGQGYTF. CDR3 DNA: TGTGCCAGCAGTTTCCGCAGGGGGCAAGGCTACACCTTC.

The V call is TRBV29-1, the J call TRBJ2-7; 8 nucleotides agree with TRBD2. After removal of 6 bases from V and 3 bases from J, the junction contained 19 bases not matched to a gene. Germline assignment: CDR1 SQVTM and CDR2 ANQGSEA. The CDR3 consists of 17 residues. CDR3 in DNA: TGCAGCGTGGTCGGTCAGGGGCCGGGACTAGGTCTCTACGAGCAGTACTTC. This gives the protein CSVVGQGPGLGLYEQYF.

The V call is TRBV5-1, the J call TRBJ2-1; the D gene is possibly TRBD1 (6 bases). There are 15 residues in the CDR3. The V gene's germline CDR1 is SGHRS and CDR2 YFSETQ. V was shortened by 4 bases and J by 2 bases, with 13 bases between the two germline ends. Written as DNA, the CDR3 is TGCGCCAGCAGCATGGACAGTCAAGCCTACAATGAGCAGTTCTTC. The encoded protein is CASSMDSQAYNEQFF.

J is TRBJ2-1 and V is TRBV2; a possible D gene is TRBD2 (5 bases). Germline assignment: CDR1 SNHLY and CDR2 FYNNEI. Deletions cut 6 bases from V and 5 bases from J, with 26 bases between. There are 18 residues in the CDR3. CDR3 in DNA: TGTGCCAGCAGCCACCCGGGATTAGCAATCTCTACCCACAATGAGCAGTTCTTC. It codes for CASSHPGLAISTHNEQFF.

This rearrangement joins TRBV5-4 to TRBJ2-7, with 9 bases lining up with TRBD1. CDR1 and CDR2 (germline): SGHNT, YYREEE (reference sequence). There are 14 residues in the CDR3. V gave up 2 bases and J gave up 1 base; unmatched junction bases: 1. CDR3 sequence: CASSFGTGSYEQYF. The CDR3 DNA is TGTGCCAGCAGCTTCGGGACAGGGTCCTACGAGCAGTACTTC.

The chain joins TRBV18 to TRBJ2-7; D is perhaps TRBD1 (6 bases). Germline V gene lookup returns CDR1 KGHSH and CDR2 LQKENI. The length of the CDR3 is 15 residues. Trimming removed 3 bases from V and 0 bases from J, with 12 bases in between. DNA for the CDR3: TGTGCCAGCTCACCCGGCCGGGACACCTCCTACGAGCAGTACTTC. This encodes CASSPGRDTSYEQYF.

This sequence joins TRBV6-5 and TRBJ1-3; no reliable D call. This CDR3 region has 15 residues. V shed 5 bases and J shed 4 bases, with 15 bases lying between them. Per germline, CDR1 MNHEY and CDR2 SVGAGI. The CDR3 loop is CASSKQWSLGNTIYF. DNA of the CDR3: TGTGCCAGCAGTAAACAGTGGAGTTTGGGAAACACCATATATTTT.

The chain uses TRBV10-3 and TRBJ2-3; 10 bases are shared with TRBD2. CDR1 and CDR2 (germline): ENHRY, SYGVKD. The CDR3 is 15 amino acids. The V segment lost 5 bases and the J segment 3 bases; nucleotides outside the gene matches: 5. The CDR3 loop is CAISRLAGVTDTQYF. As DNA, the CDR3 is TGTGCCATCAGTCGCCTAGCGGGAGTAACAGATACGCAGTATTTT.